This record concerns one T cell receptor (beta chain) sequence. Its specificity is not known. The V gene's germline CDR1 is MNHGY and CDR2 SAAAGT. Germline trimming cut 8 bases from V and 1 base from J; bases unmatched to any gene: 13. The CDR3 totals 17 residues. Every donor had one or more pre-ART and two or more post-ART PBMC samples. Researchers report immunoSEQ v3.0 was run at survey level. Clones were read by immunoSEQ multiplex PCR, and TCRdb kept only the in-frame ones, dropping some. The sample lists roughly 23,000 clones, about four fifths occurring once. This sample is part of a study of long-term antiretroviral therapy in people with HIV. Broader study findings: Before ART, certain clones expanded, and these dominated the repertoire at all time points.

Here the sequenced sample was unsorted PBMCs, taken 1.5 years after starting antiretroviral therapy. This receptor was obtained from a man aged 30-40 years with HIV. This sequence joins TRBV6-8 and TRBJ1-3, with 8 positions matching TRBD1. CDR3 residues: CASPTPLDRASGNTIYF. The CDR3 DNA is TGTGCCAGCCCAACCCCATTGGACAGGGCATCTGGAAACACCATATATTTT.